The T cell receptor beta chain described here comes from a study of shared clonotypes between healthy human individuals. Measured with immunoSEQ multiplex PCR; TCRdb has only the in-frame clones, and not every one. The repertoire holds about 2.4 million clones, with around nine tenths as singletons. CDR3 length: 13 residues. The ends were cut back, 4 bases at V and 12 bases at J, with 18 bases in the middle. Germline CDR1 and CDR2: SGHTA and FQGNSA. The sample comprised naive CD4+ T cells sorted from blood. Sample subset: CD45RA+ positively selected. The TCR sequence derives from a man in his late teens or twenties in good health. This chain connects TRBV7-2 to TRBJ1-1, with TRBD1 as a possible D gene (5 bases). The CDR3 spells CASSSPTGGRTFF. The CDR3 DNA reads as TGTGCCAGCAGCTCACCAACCGGGGGAAGAACTTTCTTT. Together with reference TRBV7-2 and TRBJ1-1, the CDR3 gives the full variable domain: GAGVSQSPSNKVTEKGKDVELRCDPISGHTALYWYRQSLGQGLEFLIYFQGNSAPDKSGLPSDRFSAERTGGSVSTLTIQRTQQEDSAVYLCASSSPTGGRTFFGQGTRLTVV.